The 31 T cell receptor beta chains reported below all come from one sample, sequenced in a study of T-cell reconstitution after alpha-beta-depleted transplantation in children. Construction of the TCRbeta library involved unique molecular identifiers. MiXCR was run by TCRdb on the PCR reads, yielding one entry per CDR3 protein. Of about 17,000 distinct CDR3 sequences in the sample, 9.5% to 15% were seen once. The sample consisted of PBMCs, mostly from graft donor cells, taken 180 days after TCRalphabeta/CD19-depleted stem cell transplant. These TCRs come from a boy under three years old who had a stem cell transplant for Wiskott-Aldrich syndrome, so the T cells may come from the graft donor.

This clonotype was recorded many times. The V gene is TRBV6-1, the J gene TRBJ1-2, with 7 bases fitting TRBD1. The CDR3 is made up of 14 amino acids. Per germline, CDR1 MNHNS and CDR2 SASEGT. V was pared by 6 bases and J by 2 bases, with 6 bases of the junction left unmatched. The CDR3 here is CASRGDRRNYGYTF. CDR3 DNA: TGTGCCAGCAGAGGGGACAGAAGAAACTATGGCTACACCTTC.

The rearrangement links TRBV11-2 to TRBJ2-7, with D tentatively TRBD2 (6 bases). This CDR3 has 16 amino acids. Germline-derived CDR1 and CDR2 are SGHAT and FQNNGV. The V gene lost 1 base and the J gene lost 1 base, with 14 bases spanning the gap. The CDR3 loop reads CASSLGSGSLSYEQYF. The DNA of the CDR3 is TGTGCCAGCAGCTTAGGATCCGGGAGCCTTTCCTACGAGCAGTACTTC.

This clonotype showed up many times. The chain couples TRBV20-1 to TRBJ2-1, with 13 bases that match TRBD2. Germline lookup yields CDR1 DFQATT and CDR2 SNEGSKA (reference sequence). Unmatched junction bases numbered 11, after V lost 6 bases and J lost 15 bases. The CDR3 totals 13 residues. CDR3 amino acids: CSAEYGTSGTWFF. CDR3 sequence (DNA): TGCAGTGCCGAATATGGGACTAGCGGGACGTGGTTCTTC.

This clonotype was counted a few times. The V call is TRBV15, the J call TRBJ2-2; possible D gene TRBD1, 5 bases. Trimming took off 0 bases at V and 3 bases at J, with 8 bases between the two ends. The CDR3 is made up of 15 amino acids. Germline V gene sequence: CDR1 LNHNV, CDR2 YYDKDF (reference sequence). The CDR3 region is CATSREPGYTGELFF. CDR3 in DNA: TGTGCCACCAGCAGAGAACCAGGGTACACCGGGGAGCTGTTTTTT.

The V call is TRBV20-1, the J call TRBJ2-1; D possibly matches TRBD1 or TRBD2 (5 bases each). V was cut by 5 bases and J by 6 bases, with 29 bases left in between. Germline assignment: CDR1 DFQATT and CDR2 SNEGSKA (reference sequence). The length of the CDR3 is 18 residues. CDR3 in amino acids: CSAARGASWTPRANEQFF. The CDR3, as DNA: TGCAGTGCTGCTAGAGGGGCAAGTTGGACGCCCCGGGCCAATGAGCAGTTCTTC.

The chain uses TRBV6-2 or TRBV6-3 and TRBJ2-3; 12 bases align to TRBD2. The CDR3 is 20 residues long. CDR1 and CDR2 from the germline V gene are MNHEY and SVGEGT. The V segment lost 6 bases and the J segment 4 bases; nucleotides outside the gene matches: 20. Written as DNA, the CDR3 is TGTGCCAGCAGCCGTAAATTTACTCCATCGACTAGCGGGAGCGCAGATACGCAGTATTTT. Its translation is CASSRKFTPSTSGSADTQYF.

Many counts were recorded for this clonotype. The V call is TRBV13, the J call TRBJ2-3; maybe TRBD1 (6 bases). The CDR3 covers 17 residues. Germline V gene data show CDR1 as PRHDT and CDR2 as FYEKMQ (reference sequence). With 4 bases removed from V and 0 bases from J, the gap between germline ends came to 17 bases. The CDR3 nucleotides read TGTGCCAGCAGCTCGGACAGACCAACCCTTAGCACAGATACGCAGTATTTT. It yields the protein CASSSDRPTLSTDTQYF.

The CDR3, as DNA: TGTGCCAGCACCAGGGGGCGCCAAGCCTACGAGCAGTACTTC. Its translation is CASTRGRQAYEQYF. The chain uses TRBV6-1 and TRBJ2-7; 8 bases are shared with TRBD1. Unmatched junction bases numbered 7, after V lost 7 bases and J lost 2 bases. The CDR3 length is 14 residues. CDR1 MNHNS and CDR2 SASEGT come from the germline V gene.

The CDR3 DNA reads as TGTGCCAGCAGTTACTCATCGAGTCTCCTGGCACGGTGGGAAATCGGGGAGCTGTTTTTT. Translated, it gives CASSYSSSLLARWEIGELFF. The rearrangement uses TRBV6-2 or TRBV6-3 and TRBJ2-2; D is uncertain. The CDR3 spans 20 residues. CDR1 is MNHEY, CDR2 SVGEGT, per germline. Deletions cut 0 bases from V and 7 bases from J, with 27 bases between.

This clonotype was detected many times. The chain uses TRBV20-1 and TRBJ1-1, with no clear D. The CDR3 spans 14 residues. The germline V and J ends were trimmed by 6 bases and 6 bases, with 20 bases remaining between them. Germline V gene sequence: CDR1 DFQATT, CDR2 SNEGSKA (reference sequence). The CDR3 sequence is CSAPRTRLGAEAFF. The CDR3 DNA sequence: TGCAGTGCGCCCCGGACTCGACTTGGTGCTGAAGCTTTCTTT.

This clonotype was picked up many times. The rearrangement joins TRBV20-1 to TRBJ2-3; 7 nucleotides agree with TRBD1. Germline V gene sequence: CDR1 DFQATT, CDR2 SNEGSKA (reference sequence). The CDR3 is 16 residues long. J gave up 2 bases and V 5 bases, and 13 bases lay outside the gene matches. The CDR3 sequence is CSARVQGVRFTDTQYF. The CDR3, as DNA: TGCAGTGCTCGAGTCCAGGGGGTCAGATTCACAGATACGCAGTATTTT.

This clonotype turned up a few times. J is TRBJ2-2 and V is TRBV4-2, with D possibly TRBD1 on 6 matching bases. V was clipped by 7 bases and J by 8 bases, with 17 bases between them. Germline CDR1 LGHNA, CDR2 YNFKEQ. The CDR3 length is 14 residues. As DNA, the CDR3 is TGTGCCAGCACCCGACAGGTCTCTTTAGGGGAGCTGTTTTTT. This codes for CASTRQVSLGELFF.

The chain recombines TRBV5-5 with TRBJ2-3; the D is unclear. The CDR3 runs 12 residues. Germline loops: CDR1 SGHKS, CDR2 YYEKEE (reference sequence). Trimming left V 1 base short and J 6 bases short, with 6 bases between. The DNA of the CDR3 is TGTGCCAGCAGCTTGCCCCCGGATACGCAGTATTTT. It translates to CASSLPPDTQYF.

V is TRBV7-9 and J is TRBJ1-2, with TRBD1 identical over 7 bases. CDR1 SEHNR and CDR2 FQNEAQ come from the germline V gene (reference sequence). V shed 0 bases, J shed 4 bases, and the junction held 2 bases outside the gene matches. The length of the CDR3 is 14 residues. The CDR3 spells CASSLARDSYGYTF. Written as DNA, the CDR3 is TGTGCCAGCAGCTTAGCCCGGGACAGCTATGGCTACACCTTC.

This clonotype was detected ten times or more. The DNA of the CDR3 is TGCGCCAGCAGTCTGATTTTTCCCAGCGCACCCCTCCACTTT. Encoded protein: CASSLIFPSAPLHF. The V gene is TRBV4-1, the J gene TRBJ1-6; the D is unclear. The CDR3 is 14 amino acids. Germline CDR1 and CDR2: MGHRA and YSYEKL. Trimming stripped 6 bases from V and 11 bases from J, with 17 bases between.

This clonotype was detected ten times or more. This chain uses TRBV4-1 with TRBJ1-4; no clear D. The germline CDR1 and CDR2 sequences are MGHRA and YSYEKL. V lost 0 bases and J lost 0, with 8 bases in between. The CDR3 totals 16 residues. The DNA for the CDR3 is TGCGCCAGCAGCCAAGATCCGGTTGCAACTAATGAAAAACTGTTTTTT. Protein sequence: CASSQDPVATNEKLFF.

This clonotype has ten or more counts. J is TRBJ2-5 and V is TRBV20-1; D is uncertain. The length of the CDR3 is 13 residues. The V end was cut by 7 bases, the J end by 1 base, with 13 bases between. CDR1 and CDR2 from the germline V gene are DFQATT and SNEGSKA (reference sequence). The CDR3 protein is CSVAPSPQETQYF. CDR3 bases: TGCAGTGTGGCTCCAAGCCCCCAAGAGACCCAGTACTTC.

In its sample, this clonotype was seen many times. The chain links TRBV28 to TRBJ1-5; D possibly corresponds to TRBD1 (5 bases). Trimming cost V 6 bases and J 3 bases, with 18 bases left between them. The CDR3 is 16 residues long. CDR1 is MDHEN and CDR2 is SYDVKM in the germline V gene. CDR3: CASSLPSGRINQPQHF. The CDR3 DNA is TGTGCCAGCAGCCTGCCCTCGGGACGGATCAATCAGCCCCAGCATTTT.

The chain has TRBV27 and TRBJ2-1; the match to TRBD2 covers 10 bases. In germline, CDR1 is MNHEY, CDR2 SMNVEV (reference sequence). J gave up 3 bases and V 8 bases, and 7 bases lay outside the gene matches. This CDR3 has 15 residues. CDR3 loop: CASGYGTSDYNEQFF. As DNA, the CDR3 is TGTGCCAGCGGCTACGGGACTAGCGACTACAATGAGCAGTTCTTC.

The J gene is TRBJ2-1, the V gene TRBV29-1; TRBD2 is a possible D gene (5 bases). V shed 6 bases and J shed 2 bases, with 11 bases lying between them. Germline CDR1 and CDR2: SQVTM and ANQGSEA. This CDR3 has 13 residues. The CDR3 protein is CSVTPGTYNEQFF. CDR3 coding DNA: TGCAGCGTAACCCCGGGGACCTACAATGAGCAGTTCTTC.

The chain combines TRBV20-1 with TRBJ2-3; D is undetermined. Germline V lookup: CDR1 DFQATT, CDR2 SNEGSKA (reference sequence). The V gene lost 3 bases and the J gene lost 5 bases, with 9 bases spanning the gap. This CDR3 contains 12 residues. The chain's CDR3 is CSARVLLDTQYF. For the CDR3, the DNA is TGCAGTGCTAGGGTGTTACTAGATACGCAGTATTTT.

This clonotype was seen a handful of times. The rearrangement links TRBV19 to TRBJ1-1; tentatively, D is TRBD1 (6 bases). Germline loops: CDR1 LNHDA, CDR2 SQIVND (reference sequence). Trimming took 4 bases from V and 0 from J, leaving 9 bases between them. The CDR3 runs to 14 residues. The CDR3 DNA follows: TGTGCCAGTAGTAAGGGACATCTGAACACTGAAGCTTTCTTT. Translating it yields CASSKGHLNTEAFF.

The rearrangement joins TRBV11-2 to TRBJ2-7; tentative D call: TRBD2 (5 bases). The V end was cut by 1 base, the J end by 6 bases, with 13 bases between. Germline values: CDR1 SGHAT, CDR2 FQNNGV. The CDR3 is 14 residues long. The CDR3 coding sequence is TGTGCCAGCAGCTTAGGAGAGTTGGGAGTCGAGCAGTACTTC. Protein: CASSLGELGVEQYF.

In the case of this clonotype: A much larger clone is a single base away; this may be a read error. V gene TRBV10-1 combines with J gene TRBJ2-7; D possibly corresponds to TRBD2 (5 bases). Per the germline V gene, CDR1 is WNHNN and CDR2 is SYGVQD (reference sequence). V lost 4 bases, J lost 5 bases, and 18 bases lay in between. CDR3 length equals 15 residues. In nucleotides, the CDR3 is TGCGCCAGCAGTGCTTCAGATTACTTCGGGGACGAGCAGTACTTC. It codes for CASSASDYFGDEQYF.

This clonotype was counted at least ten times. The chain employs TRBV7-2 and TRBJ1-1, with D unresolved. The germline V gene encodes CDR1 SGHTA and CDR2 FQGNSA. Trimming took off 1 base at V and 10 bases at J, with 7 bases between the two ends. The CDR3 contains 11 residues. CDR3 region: CASSLDSLAFF. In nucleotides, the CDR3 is TGTGCCAGCAGCTTAGATTCTTTAGCTTTCTTT. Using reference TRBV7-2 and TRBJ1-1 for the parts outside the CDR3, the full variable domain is GAGVSQSPSNKVTEKGKDVELRCDPISGHTALYWYRQSLGQGLEFLIYFQGNSAPDKSGLPSDRFSAERTGGSVSTLTIQRTQQEDSAVYLCASSLDSLAFFGQGTRLTVV.

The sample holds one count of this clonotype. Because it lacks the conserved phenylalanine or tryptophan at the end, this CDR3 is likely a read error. CDR3 protein: CASSPATWTGEETQYL. CDR3 DNA: TGTGCCAGCAGTCCAGCGACCTGGACAGGGGAAGAGACCCAGTACTTG. The chain employs TRBV7-9 and TRBJ2-5, with TRBD1 matching 9 bases. The CDR3 loop spans 16 amino acids. The J segment lost 3 bases and the V segment lost 6 bases, leaving 11 bases of the junction unmatched. The V gene's germline CDR1 is SEHNR and CDR2 FQNEAQ (reference sequence).

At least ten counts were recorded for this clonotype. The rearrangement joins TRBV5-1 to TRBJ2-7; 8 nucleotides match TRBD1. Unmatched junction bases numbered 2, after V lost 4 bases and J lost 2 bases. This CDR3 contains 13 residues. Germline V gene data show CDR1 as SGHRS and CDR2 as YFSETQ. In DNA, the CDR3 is TGCGCCAGCAGCACGACAGGGGCCTACGAGCAGTACTTC. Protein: CASSTTGAYEQYF. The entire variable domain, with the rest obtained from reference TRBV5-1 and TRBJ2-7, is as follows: KAGVTQTPRYLIKTRGQQVTLSCSPISGHRSVSWYQQTPGQGLQFLFEYFSETQRNKGNFPGRFSGRQFSNSRSEMNVSTLELGDSALYLCASSTTGAYEQYFGPGTRLTVT.

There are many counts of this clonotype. The CDR3 region has the DNA TGTGCCAGCTTCTCGTTTTTGGTCAGGTCGACTGAAGCTTTCTTT. It is translated as CASFSFLVRSTEAFF. This rearrangement joins TRBV28 to TRBJ1-1; D is unresolved. The V gene lost 8 bases and the J gene lost 5 bases, with 21 bases spanning the gap. Germline-derived CDR1 and CDR2 are MDHEN and SYDVKM. The CDR3 contains 15 residues. The full variable domain, in which reference TRBV28 and TRBJ1-1 provide the parts outside the CDR3, is DVKVTQSSRYLVKRTGEKVFLECVQDMDHENMFWYRQDPGLGLRLIYFSYDVKMKEKGDIPEGYSVSREKKERFSLILESASTNQTSMYLCASFSFLVRSTEAFFGQGTRLTVV.

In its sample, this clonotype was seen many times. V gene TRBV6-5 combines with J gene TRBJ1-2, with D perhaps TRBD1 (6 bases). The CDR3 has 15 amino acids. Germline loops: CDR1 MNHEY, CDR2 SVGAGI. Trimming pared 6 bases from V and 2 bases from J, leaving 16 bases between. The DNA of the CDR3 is TGTGCCAGCAGGGGGTGGACAGACCTCAACTATGGCTACACCTTC. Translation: CASRGWTDLNYGYTF.

The CDR3, as DNA: TGTGCCAGCAGCTGGGGGGGGGCCGACACTGAAGCTTTCTTT. This translates into CASSWGGADTEAFF. This rearrangement joins TRBV5-6 to TRBJ1-1; D possibly corresponds to TRBD1 (6 bases). Germline-derived CDR1 and CDR2 are SGHDT and YYEEEE. The CDR3 has 14 residues. Trimming left V 3 bases short and J 3 bases short, with 12 bases between.

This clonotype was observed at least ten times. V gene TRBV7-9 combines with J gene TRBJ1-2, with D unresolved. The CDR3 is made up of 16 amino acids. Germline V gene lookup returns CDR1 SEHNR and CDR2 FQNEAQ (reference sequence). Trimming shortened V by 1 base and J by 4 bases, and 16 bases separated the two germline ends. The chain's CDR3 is CASSLDSTASSYGYTF. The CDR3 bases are TGTGCCAGCAGCTTAGACTCCACAGCTTCCTCCTATGGCTACACCTTC. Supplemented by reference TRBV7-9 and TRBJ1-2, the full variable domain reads DTGVSQNPRHKITKRGQNVTFRCDPISEHNRLYWYRQTLGQGPEFLTYFQNEAQLEKSRLLSDRFSAERPKGSFSTLEIQRTEQGDSAMYLCASSLDSTASSYGYTFGSGTRLTVV.